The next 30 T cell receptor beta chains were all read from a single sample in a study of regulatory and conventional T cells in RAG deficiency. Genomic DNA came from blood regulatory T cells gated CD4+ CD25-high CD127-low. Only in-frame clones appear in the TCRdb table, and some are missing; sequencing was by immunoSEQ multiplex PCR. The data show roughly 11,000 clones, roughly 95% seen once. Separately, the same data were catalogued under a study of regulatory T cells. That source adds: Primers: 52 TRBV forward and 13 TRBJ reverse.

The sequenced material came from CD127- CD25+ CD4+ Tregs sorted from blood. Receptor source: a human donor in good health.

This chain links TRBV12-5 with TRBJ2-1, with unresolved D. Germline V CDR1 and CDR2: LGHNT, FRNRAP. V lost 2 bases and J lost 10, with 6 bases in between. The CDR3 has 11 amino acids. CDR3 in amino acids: CASGLSREQFF. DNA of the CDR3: TGTGCTAGTGGTTTGAGTCGGGAGCAGTTCTTC.

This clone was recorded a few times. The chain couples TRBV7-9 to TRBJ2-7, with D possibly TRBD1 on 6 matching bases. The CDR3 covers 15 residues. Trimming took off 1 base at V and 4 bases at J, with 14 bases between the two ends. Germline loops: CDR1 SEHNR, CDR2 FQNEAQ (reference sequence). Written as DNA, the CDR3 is TGTGCCAGCAGCTTAGTAGGGGGTTCTAGGTACGAGCAGTACTTC. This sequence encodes CASSLVGGSRYEQYF. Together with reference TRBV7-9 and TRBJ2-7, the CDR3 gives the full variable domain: DTGVSQNPRHKITKRGQNVTFRCDPISEHNRLYWYRQTLGQGPEFLTYFQNEAQLEKSRLLSDRFSAERPKGSFSTLEIQRTEQGDSAMYLCASSLVGGSRYEQYFGPGTRLTVT.

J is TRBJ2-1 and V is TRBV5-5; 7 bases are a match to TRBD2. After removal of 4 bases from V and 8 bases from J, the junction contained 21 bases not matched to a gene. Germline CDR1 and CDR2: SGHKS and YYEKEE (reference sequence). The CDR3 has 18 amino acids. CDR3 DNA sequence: TGTGCCAGCAGCCCCCCCAAGGCAGCGGGATCGGCTTTGGATGAGCAGTTCTTC. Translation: CASSPPKAAGSALDEQFF.

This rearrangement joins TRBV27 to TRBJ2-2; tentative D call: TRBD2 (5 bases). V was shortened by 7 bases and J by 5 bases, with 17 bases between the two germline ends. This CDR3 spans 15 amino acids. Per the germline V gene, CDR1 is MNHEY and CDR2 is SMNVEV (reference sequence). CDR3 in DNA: TGTGCCAGCACCCCCCCCGAGGGCCAGACCGGGGAGCTGTTTTTT. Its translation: CASTPPEGQTGELFF.

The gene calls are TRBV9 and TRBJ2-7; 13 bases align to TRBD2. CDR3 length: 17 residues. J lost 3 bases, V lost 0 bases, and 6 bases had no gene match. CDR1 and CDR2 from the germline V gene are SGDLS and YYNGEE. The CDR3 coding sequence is TGTGCCAGCAGCGTAGGAGCGACTAGCGGGGGGTTCTACGAGCAGTACTTC. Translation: CASSVGATSGGFYEQYF.

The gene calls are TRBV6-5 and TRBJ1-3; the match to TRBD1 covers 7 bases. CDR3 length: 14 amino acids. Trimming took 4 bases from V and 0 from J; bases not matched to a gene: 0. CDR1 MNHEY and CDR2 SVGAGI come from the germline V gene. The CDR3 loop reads CASSWDSSGNTIYF. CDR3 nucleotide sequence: TGTGCCAGCAGTTGGGACAGCTCTGGAAACACCATATATTTT.

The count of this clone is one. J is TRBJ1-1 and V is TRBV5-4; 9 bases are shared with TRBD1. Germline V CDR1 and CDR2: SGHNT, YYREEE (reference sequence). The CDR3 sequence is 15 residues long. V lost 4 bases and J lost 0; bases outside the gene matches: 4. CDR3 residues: CASSRTGDMNTEAFF. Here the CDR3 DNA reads TGTGCCAGCAGCCGGACAGGGGATATGAACACTGAAGCTTTCTTT.

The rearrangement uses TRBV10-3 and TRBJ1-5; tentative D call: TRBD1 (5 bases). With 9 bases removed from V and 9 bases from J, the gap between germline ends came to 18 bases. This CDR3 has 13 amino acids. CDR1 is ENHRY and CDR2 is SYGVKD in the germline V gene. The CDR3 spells CAIAGREEGPQHF. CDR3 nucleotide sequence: TGTGCCATAGCAGGGCGGGAGGAAGGGCCCCAGCATTTT.

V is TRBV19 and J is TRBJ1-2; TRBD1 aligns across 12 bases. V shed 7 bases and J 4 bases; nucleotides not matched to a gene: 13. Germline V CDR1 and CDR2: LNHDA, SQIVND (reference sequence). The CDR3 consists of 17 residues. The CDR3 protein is CASNVVGQGAVGYGYTF. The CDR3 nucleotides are TGTGCCAGTAACGTGGTGGGACAGGGGGCGGTGGGCTATGGCTACACCTTC.

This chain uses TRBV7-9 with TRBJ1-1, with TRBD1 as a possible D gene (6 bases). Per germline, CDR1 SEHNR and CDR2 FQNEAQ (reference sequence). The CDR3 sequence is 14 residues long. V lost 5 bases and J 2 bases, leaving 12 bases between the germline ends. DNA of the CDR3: TGTGCCAGCAGCCCTCTACAGGGTAACACTGAAGCTTTCTTT. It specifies CASSPLQGNTEAFF.

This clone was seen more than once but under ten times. The CDR3: CASGGVRNTIYF. The CDR3 nucleotides are TGCGCCAGCGGCGGGGTACGGAACACCATATATTTT. This rearrangement joins TRBV10-2 to TRBJ1-3; D is undetermined. Germline CDR1 and CDR2: WSHSY and SAAADI. The CDR3 totals 12 residues. V was shortened by 8 bases and J by 7 bases, with 12 bases between the two germline ends.

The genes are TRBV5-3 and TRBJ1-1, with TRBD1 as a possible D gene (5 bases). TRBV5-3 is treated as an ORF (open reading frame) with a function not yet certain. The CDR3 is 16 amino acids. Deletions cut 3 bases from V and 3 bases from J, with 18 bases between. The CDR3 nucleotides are TGTGCCAGAAGCTACGGGGGTGTCTCGATGGACACTGAAGCTTTCTTT. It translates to CARSYGGVSMDTEAFF.

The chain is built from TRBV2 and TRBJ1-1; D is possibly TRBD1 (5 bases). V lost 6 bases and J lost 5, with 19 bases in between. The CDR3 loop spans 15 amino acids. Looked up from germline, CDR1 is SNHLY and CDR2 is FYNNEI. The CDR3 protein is CASRPPTALRTEAFF. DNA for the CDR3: TGTGCCAGCAGACCTCCGACAGCCCTGAGAACTGAAGCTTTCTTT.

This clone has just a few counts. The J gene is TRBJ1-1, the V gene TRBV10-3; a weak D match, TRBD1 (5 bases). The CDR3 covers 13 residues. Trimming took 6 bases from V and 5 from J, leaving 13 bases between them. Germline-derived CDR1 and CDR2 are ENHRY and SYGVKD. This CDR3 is CAISGAGGTEAFF. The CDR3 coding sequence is TGTGCCATCAGCGGGGCGGGAGGAACTGAAGCTTTCTTT.

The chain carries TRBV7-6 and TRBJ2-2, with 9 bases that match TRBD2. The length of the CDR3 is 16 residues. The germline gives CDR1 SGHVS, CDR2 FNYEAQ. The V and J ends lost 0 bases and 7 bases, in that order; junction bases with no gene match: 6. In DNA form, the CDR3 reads TGTGCCAGCAGCTTAGCGCGGGGGGGCGCAATCGGGGAGCTGTTTTTT. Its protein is CASSLARGGAIGELFF.

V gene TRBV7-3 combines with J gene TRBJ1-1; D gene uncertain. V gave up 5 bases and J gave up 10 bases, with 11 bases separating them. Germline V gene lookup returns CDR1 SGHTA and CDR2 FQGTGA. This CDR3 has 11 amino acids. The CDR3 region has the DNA TGTGCCAGCAGCGCCTACACGGGAGCTTTCTTT. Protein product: CASSAYTGAFF.

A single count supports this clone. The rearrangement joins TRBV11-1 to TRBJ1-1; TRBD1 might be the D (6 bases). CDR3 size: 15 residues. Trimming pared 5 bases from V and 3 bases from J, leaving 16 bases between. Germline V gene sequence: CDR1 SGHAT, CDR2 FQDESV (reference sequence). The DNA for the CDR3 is TGTGCCAGCAGCCGAAGGGGGAACCTTTACACTGAAGCTTTCTTT. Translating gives CASSRRGNLYTEAFF.

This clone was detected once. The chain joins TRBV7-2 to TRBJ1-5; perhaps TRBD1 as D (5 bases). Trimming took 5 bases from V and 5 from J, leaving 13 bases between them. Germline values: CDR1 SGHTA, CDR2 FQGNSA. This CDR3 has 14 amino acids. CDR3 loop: CASSAGRRDQPQHF. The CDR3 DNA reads TGTGCCAGCAGCGCGGGGCGTCGGGATCAGCCCCAGCATTTT.

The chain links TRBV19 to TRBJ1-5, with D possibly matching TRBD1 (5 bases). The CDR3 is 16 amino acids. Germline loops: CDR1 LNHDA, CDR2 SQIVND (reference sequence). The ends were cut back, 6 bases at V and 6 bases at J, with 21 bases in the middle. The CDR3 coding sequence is TGTGCCAGTAGCCCCCTATACAGGAAATCTCTTCAGCCCCAGCATTTT. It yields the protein CASSPLYRKSLQPQHF.

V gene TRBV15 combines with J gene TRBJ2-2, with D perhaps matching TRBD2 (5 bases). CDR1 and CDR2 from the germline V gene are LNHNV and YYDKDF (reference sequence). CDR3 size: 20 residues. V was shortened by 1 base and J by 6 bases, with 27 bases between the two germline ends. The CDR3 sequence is CATSRVLSGVATRKAGELFF. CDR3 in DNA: TGTGCCACCAGCAGAGTCCTAAGTGGTGTAGCGACACGAAAGGCCGGGGAGCTGTTTTTT.

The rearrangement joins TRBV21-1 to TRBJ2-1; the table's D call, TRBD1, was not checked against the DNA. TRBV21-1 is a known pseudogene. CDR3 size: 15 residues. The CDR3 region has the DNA TGTGCCAGCAGCGATGACAGCCTACCCTACAATGAGCAGTTCTTC. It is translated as CASSDDSLPYNEQFF.

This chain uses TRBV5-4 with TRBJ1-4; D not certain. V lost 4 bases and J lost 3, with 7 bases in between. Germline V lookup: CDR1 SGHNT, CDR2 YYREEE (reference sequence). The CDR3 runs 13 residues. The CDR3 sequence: CASSLFANEKLFF. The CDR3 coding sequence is TGTGCCAGCAGCCTTTTTGCTAATGAAAAACTGTTTTTT.

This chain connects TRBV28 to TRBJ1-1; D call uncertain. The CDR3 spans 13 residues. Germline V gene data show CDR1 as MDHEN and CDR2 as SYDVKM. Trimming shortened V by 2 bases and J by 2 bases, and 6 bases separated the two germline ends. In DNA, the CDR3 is TGTGCCAGCAGTTTAGGGCGCAACACTGAAGCTTTCTTT. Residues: CASSLGRNTEAFF.

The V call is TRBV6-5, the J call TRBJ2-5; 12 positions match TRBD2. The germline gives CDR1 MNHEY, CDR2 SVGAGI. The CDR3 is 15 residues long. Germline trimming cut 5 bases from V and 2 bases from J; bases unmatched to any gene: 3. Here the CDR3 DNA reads TGTGCCAGCAGTACCGGGACTAGCGGGCAAGAGACCCAGTACTTC. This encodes CASSTGTSGQETQYF.

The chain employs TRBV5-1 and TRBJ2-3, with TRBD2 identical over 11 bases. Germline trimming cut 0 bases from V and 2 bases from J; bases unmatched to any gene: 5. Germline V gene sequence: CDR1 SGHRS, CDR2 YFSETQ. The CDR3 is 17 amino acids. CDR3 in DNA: TGCGCCAGCAGCTTGGCCCCTAGCGGGGGGTACACAGATACGCAGTATTTT. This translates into CASSLAPSGGYTDTQYF.

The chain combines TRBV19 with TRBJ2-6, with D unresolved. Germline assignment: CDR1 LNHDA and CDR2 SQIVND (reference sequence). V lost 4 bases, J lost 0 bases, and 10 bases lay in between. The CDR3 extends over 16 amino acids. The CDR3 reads CASSTTVGSGANVLTF. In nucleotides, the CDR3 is TGTGCCAGTAGTACCACAGTGGGCTCTGGGGCCAACGTCCTGACTTTC.

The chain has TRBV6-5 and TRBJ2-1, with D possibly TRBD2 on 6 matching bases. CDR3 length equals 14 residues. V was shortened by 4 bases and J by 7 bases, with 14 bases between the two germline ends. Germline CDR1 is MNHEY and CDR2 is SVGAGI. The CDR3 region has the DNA TGTGCCAGCAGTTTCCCCGGGGGTGCGAATGAGCAGTTCTTC. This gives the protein CASSFPGGANEQFF.

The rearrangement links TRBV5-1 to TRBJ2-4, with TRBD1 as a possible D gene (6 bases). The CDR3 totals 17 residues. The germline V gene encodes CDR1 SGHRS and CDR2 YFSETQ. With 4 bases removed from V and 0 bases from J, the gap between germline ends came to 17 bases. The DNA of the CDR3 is TGCGCCAGCAGCATGACTCGGACAGCCTTAGCCAAAAACATTCAGTACTTC. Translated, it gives CASSMTRTALAKNIQYF.

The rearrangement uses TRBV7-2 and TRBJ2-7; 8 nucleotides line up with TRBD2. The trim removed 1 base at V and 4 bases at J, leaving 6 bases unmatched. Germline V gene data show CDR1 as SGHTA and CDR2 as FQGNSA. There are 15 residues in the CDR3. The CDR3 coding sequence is TGTGCCAGCAGCTTAGTGGGCGGGAGGCTGTACGAGCAGTACTTC. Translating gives CASSLVGGRLYEQYF.

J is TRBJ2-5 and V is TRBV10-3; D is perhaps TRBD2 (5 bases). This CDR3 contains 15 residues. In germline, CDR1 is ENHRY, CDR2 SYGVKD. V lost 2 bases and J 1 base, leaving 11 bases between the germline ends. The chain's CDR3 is CAISESGEPQETQYF. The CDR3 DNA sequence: TGTGCCATCAGTGAGAGTGGGGAGCCCCAAGAGACCCAGTACTTC.